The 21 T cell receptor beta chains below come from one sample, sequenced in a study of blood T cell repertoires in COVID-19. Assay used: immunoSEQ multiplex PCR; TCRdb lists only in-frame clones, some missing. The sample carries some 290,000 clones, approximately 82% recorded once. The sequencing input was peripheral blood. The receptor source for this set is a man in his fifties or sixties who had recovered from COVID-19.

Written as DNA, the CDR3 is TGCGCCAGCAGCTTGGTCGGGACAGTCTCCTACGAGCAGTACTTC. It encodes CASSLVGTVSYEQYF. This rearrangement joins TRBV5-1 to TRBJ2-7; 7 bases line up with TRBD1. The CDR3 has 15 residues. Trimming took 0 bases from V and 0 from J; bases not matched to a gene: 3. CDR1 is SGHRS and CDR2 is YFSETQ in the germline V gene.

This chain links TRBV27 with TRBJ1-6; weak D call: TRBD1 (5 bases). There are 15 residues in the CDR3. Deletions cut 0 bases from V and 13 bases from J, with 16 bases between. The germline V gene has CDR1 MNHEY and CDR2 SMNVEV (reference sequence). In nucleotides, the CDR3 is TGTGCCAGCAGTTTATCCCAAGCTCGACAGAGCCCCCTCCACTTT. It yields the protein CASSLSQARQSPLHF.

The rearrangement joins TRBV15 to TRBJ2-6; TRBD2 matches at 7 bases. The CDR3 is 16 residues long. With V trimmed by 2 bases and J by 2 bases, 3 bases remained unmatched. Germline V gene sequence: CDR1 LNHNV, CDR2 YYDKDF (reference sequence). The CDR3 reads CATSRPRGAGANVLTF. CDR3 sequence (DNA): TGTGCCACCAGCAGACCTCGGGGGGCTGGGGCCAACGTCCTGACTTTC.

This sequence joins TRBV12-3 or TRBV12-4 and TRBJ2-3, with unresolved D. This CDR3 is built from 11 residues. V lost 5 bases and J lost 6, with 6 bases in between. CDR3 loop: CASSLSDTQYF. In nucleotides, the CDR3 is TGTGCCAGCAGTCTCTCGGATACGCAGTATTTT.

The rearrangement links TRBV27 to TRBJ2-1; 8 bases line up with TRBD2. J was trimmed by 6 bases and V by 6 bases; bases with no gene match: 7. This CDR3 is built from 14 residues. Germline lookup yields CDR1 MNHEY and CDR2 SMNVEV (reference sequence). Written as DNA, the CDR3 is TGTGCCAGCAGCCTAGCGGGTAGGTTCAATGAGCAGTTCTTC. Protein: CASSLAGRFNEQFF.

This CDR3 is CASSPRTSGSYEQYF. Here the CDR3 DNA reads TGTGCCAGCAGCCCACGGACTAGCGGGAGTTACGAGCAGTACTTC. This chain connects TRBV7-2 to TRBJ2-7; 13 bases are a match to TRBD2. The V and J ends lost 5 bases and 4 bases, in that order; junction bases with no gene match: 5. Germline V CDR1 and CDR2: SGHTA, FQGNSA. The CDR3 totals 15 residues.

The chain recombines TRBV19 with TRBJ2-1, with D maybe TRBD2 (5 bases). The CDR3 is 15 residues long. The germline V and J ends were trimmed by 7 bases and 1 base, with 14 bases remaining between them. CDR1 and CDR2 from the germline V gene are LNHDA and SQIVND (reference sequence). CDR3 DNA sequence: TGTGCCAGTATTCCGGACCGGGGATCCTACAATGAGCAGTTCTTC. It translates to CASIPDRGSYNEQFF.

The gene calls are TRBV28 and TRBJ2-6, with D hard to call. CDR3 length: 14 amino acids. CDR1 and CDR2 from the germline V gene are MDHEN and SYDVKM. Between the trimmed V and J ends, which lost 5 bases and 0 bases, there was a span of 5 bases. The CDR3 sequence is CASSHFSGANVLTF. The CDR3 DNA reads TGTGCCAGCAGTCATTTCTCTGGGGCCAACGTCCTGACTTTC.

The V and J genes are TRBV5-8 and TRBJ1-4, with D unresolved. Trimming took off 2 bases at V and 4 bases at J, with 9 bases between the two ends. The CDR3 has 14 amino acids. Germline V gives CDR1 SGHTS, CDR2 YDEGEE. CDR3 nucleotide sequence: TGTGCCAGCAGCTTATCAGGTCTTAATGAAAAACTGTTTTTT. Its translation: CASSLSGLNEKLFF. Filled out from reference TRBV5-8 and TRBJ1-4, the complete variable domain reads EAGVTQSPTHLIKTRGQQATLRCSPISGHTSVYWYQQALGLGLQFLLWYDEGEERNRGNFPPRFSGRQFPNYSSELNVNALELEDSALYLCASSLSGLNEKLFFGSGTQLSVL.

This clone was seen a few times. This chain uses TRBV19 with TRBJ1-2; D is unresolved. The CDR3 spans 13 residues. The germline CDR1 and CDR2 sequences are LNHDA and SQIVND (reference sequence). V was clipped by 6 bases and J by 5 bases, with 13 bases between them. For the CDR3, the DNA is TGTGCCAGTAGCCCAGAGAGGTCATATGGCTACACCTTC. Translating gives CASSPERSYGYTF.

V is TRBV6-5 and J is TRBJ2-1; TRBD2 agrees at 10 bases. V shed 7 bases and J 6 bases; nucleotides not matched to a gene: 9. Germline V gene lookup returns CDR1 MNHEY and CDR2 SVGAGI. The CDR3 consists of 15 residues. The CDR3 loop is CASTRGTSAGNEQFF. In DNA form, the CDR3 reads TGTGCCAGCACCCGGGGGACTAGCGCCGGCAATGAGCAGTTCTTC.

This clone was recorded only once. This CDR3 is CATSRAPSSYEQYF. CDR3 bases: TGTGCCACCAGCAGGGCTCCTAGCTCCTACGAGCAGTACTTC. The chain uses TRBV15 and TRBJ2-7, with no clear D. The ends were cut back, 3 bases at V and 0 bases at J, with 9 bases in the middle. The CDR3 length is 14 residues. Germline V CDR1 and CDR2: LNHNV, YYDKDF (reference sequence).

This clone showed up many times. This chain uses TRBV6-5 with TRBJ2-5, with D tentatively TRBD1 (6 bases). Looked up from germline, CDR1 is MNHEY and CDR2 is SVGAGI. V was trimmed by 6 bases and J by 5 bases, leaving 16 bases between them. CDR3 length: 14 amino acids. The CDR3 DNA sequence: TGTGCCAGCAGGGGGACACGCGGGCGGGAGACCCAGTACTTC. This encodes CASRGTRGRETQYF.

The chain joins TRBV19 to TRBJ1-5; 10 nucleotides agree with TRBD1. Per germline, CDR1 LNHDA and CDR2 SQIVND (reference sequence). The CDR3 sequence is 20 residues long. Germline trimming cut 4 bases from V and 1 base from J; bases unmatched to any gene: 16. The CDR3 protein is CASSTMGPGQGRVSNQPQHF. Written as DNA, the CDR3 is TGTGCCAGTAGTACGATGGGACCGGGACAGGGGAGGGTGAGCAATCAGCCCCAGCATTTT.

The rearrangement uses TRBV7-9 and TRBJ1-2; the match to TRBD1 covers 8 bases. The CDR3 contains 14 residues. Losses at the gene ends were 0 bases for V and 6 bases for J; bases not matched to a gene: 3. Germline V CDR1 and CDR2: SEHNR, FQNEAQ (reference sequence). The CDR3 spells CASSLAGQGHGYTF. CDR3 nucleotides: TGTGCCAGCAGCTTAGCCGGACAGGGACATGGCTACACCTTC.

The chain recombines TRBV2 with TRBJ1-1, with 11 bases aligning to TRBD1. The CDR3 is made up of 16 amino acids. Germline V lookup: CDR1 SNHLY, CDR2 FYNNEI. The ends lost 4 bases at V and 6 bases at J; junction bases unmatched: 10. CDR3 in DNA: TGTGCCAGCAGTGCCTGGACAGGGGGCTCTAGAGCTGAAGCTTTCTTT. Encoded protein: CASSAWTGGSRAEAFF.

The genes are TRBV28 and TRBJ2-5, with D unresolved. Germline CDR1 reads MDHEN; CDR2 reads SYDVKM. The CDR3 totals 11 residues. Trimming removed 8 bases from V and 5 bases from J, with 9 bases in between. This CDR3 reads CASGPVETQYF. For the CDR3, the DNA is TGTGCCAGCGGCCCCGTCGAGACCCAGTACTTC.

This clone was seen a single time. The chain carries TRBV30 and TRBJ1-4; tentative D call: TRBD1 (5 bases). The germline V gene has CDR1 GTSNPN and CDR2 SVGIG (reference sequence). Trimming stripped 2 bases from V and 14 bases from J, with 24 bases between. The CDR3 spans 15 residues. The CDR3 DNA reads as TGTGCCTGGAGTCCACCGGGGGGACCCACCGGGAGGCTGTTTTTT. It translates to CAWSPPGGPTGRLFF.

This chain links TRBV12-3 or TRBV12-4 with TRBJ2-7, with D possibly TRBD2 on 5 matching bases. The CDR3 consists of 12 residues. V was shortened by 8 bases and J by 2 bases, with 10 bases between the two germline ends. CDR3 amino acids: CASCRGTYEQYF. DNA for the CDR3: TGTGCCAGCTGCCGGGGAACCTACGAGCAGTACTTC.

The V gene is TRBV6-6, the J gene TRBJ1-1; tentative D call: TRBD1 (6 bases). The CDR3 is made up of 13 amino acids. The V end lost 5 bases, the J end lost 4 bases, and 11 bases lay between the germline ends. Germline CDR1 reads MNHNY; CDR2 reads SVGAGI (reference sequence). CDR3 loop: CASSNRARTEAFF. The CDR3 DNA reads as TGTGCCAGCAGTAACAGGGCCCGCACTGAAGCTTTCTTT.

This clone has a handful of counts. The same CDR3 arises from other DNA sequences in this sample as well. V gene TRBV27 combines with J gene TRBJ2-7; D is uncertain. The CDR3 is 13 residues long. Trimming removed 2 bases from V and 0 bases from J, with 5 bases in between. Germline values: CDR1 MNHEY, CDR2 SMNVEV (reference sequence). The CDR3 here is CASSLTTSYEQYF. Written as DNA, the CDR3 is TGTGCCAGCAGTTTAACTACCTCCTACGAGCAGTACTTC.